Sequencing of this TCR beta chain was carried out in a study of shared clonotypes between healthy human individuals. The CDR3 totals 14 residues. CDR1 is MNHNY and CDR2 is SVGAGI in the germline V gene (reference sequence). V gave up 4 bases and J gave up 6 bases; unmatched junction bases: 3. As for this clone: The antigen is undetermined.

Study-wide results and caveats: Some clonotypes were shared by all four sorted-subset donors, while others were not shared. The non-shared ones had lower generation probabilities than the shared ones.

Profiled with immunoSEQ multiplex PCR; TCRdb holds only in-frame clones, not every one. Of about 1 million clones listed, around 74% are singletons. The chain joins TRBV6-6 to TRBJ2-2, with TRBD2 matching over 9 bases. The specimen sequenced was memory CD4+ T cells sorted from blood. The subset: CD45RA-negative fraction. This TCR came from a man between 18 and 35 years old in good health. As DNA, the CDR3 is TGTGCCAGCAGTTTCCTAGCGGGGTCCGGGGAGCTGTTTTTT. Amino acids: CASSFLAGSGELFF.